The clone carrying this T cell receptor beta chain has ten or more counts. Its antigen is not known. After template switching added a universal primer site, the resulting cDNA carried unique molecular identifiers. Each CDR3 protein is one row after TCRdb ran MiXCR on the 5' RACE reads. The sample records 420,000 or so distinct CDR3 sequences, less than 20% being singletons. The sample belongs to a study of identical twins. Trimming took 6 bases from V and 2 from J, leaving 12 bases between them. From germline, CDR1 is MDHEN and CDR2 SYDVKM. This CDR3 comprises 14 residues. Study conclusions and caveats: Cord blood's abundant beta clonotypes had fewer insertions, unlike memory repertoires. Analyses of zero insertions could, in part, be confounded by invariant MAIT and iNKT cells. Shared out-of-frame alpha sequences (those common to twins) showed excess low generation probability.

This chain connects TRBV28 to TRBJ2-3; D remains unclear. The TCR sequence derives from a man aged 45-60 years in good health. Input material: naive T cells sorted from blood. CDR3 nucleotide sequence: TGTGCCAGCAGAGGCGTGTCCTACACAGATACGCAGTATTTT. As protein: CASRGVSYTDTQYF.